A selection of T cell receptor beta chains follows, all from one sample in a study of blood T cell repertoires in COVID-19. Profiling relied on immunoSEQ multiplex PCR, and the TCRdb table lists in-frame clones only, not all of them. The sample lists 150,000 to 200,000 clones, approximately 84% occurring once. Sequenced: peripheral blood. Every receptor here comes from a human donor in a cohort sampled during active COVID-19. CDR3s include the opening cysteine and the closing phenylalanine or tryptophan. Some rows have no size entry. The others give once, few or many, or a class for an expanded clone.

CDR3 | V | size
CASSQDRDRASPLHF | TRBV4-1 | .
CASSLAQGAFNEQYF | TRBV5-1 | once
CASIKSGPGELFF | TRBV28 | .
CASSKLTGPDTQYF | TRBV27 | .
CASSFVRGLGYYNEQFF | TRBV5-1 | .
CASSYGAGSENTEAFF | TRBV6-6 | .
CATSSPLASYEQYF | TRBV15 | .
CSASDRVNTEAFF | TRBV20-1 | .
CASSQDPGGMQYF | TRBV3-1/TRBV3-2 | .
CASSPYRGFYGYTF | TRBV3-1/TRBV3-2 | .
CASSIDWGQGRYEQYF | TRBV19 | .
CASSLGQGGEQYF | TRBV7-8 | .
CASAPGQGIEETQYF | TRBV5-1 | many
CASSHPTSGTDTQYF | TRBV7-3 | few
CASTLGGPSPLHF | TRBV28 | .
CASSRSGSSYEQYF | TRBV7-2 | .
CASSGGGDTQYF | TRBV11-3 | .
CASSRTGGGLYNEQFF | TRBV5-6 | .
CASSFRTDSANYGYTF | TRBV5-1 | .
CASSVAGTRTDTQYF | TRBV9 | .